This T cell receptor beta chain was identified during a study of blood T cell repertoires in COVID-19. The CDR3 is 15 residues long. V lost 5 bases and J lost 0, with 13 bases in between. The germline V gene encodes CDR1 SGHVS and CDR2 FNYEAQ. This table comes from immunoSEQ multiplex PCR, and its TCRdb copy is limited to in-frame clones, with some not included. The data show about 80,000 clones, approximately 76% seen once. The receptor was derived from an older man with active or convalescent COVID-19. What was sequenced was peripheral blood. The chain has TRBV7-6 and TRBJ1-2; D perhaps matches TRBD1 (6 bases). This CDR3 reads CASSPQGHSNYGYTF. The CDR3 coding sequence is TGTGCCAGCAGCCCCCAGGGACACTCTAACTATGGCTACACCTTC.